A single sample is the source of the 18 T cell receptor beta chains below, sequenced in a study of blood T cell repertoires in COVID-19. Using immunoSEQ multiplex PCR, the repertoire was profiled, and TCRdb retains in-frame clones only, with some absent. This table holds some 140,000 clones, roughly 83% found once. The sequenced material came from peripheral blood. These receptors originate from an older woman with acute or convalescent COVID-19.

V usage is TRBV18 and J usage is TRBJ1-2, with 7 bases aligning to TRBD1. The V gene end was trimmed by 5 bases and the J gene end by 0 bases; junction bases not matched to a gene: 6. This CDR3 is built from 15 residues. Germline assignment: CDR1 KGHSH and CDR2 LQKENI. CDR3 amino acids: CASSSSTGSNYGYTF. DNA of the CDR3: TGTGCCAGCTCATCTTCGACAGGGTCTAACTATGGCTACACCTTC.

The chain is built from TRBV27 and TRBJ1-5; D not resolved. The germline V and J ends were trimmed by 0 bases and 4 bases, with 13 bases remaining between them. The germline V gene has CDR1 MNHEY and CDR2 SMNVEV (reference sequence). The CDR3 loop spans 16 amino acids. The CDR3 DNA is TGTGCCAGCAGTTTATCGATAGGGAGAGCAAATCAGCCCCAGCATTTT. Amino acid sequence: CASSLSIGRANQPQHF.

This chain connects TRBV6-1 to TRBJ2-2, with D maybe TRBD1 (5 bases). CDR3 length: 15 amino acids. CDR1 and CDR2 (germline): MNHNS, SASEGT. V was cut by 3 bases and J by 1 base, with 9 bases left in between. The CDR3 region is CASSDWTKNTGELFF. The CDR3 DNA reads as TGTGCCAGCAGTGATTGGACAAAGAACACCGGGGAGCTGTTTTTT.

CDR3 sequence reads: CASSSETGGLNTEAFF. The CDR3 nucleotides are TGCGCCAGCAGCTCGGAGACAGGGGGCTTGAACACTGAAGCTTTCTTT. The rearrangement links TRBV5-1 to TRBJ1-1, with TRBD1 matching over 10 bases. With V trimmed by 3 bases and J by 0 bases, 5 bases remained unmatched. CDR1 is SGHRS, CDR2 YFSETQ, per germline. The CDR3 sequence is 16 residues long.

This sequence joins TRBV4-1 and TRBJ1-2, with 7 nucleotides matching TRBD1. Germline V gives CDR1 MGHRA, CDR2 YSYEKL. J was trimmed by 13 bases and V by 3 bases; bases with no gene match: 8. The CDR3 is 12 residues long. CDR3 sequence: CASSQGTVIRTF. CDR3 DNA sequence: TGCGCCAGCAGCCAGGGGACAGTAATCCGCACCTTC.

V usage is TRBV18 and J usage is TRBJ2-1, with D hard to call. Germline V gene data show CDR1 as KGHSH and CDR2 as LQKENI. The CDR3 has 15 amino acids. The V gene lost 3 bases and the J gene lost 1 base, with 10 bases spanning the gap. The CDR3, as DNA: TGTGCCAGCTCACCCCCACAAAATTCCTACAATGAGCAGTTCTTC. This sequence encodes CASSPPQNSYNEQFF.

The chain joins TRBV6-5 to TRBJ1-2; 12 bases align to TRBD1. V was clipped by 2 bases and J by 7 bases; unmatched bases: 5. CDR3 length: 15 amino acids. Germline V gene sequence: CDR1 MNHEY, CDR2 SVGAGI. As DNA, the CDR3 is TGTGCCAGCAGTTACCTGGGACAGGGGGCGAGTGGCTACACCTTC. Translation: CASSYLGQGASGYTF.

V gene TRBV2 combines with J gene TRBJ1-1, with a weak D call TRBD1 (6 bases). V lost 3 bases, J lost 0 bases, and 11 bases lay in between. The germline V gene has CDR1 SNHLY and CDR2 FYNNEI. There are 15 residues in the CDR3. The CDR3 loop is CASSDQRGMNTEAFF. The CDR3 region has the DNA TGTGCCAGCAGTGACCAAAGGGGGATGAACACTGAAGCTTTCTTT.

V and J are TRBV2 and TRBJ1-2; no definite D call. The germline V and J ends were trimmed by 0 bases and 5 bases, with 7 bases remaining between them. The CDR3 consists of 13 residues. CDR1 is SNHLY, CDR2 FYNNEI, per germline. The CDR3 region has the DNA TGTGCCAGCAGTGAAGCCGTCTCGTATGGCTACACCTTC. This gives the protein CASSEAVSYGYTF.

This clone was seen more than once but under ten times. The V call is TRBV29-1, the J call TRBJ2-2; the match to TRBD1 covers 9 bases. This CDR3 spans 14 amino acids. V was pared by 7 bases and J by 6 bases, with 9 bases of the junction left unmatched. Germline V CDR1 and CDR2: SQVTM, ANQGSEA. The CDR3 loop reads CSADRGSAPGELFF. Here the CDR3 DNA reads TGCAGCGCCGACAGGGGGTCGGCCCCCGGGGAGCTGTTTTTT.

Here the CDR3 reads CASSVPGGTDTQYF. In DNA form, the CDR3 reads TGTGCCAGCAGTGTACCAGGGGGGACAGATACGCAGTATTTT. The rearrangement uses TRBV2 and TRBJ2-3; a possible D gene is TRBD1 (7 bases). The germline V gene has CDR1 SNHLY and CDR2 FYNNEI. Trimming took off 4 bases at V and 3 bases at J, with 11 bases between the two ends. The CDR3 spans 14 residues.

The rearrangement links TRBV27 to TRBJ1-3, with 8 bases lining up with TRBD1. The CDR3 contains 17 residues. The V and J ends lost 4 bases and 0 bases, in that order; junction bases with no gene match: 8. Germline V gene data show CDR1 as MNHEY and CDR2 as SMNVEV (reference sequence). The CDR3 loop is CASSSSTGAISGNTIYF. The DNA of the CDR3 is TGTGCCAGCAGTTCCTCGACAGGGGCCATCTCTGGAAACACCATATATTTT.

This chain connects TRBV9 to TRBJ2-2, with D perhaps matching TRBD2 (6 bases). Germline V gene sequence: CDR1 SGDLS, CDR2 YYNGEE. The CDR3 is 15 amino acids. V was cut by 4 bases and J by 4 bases, with 14 bases left in between. CDR3 protein: CASSTRGRRTGELFF. CDR3 DNA sequence: TGTGCCAGCAGCACCCGGGGGAGACGCACCGGGGAGCTGTTTTTT.

The chain links TRBV13 to TRBJ2-5, with 8 positions matching TRBD2. Per germline, CDR1 PRHDT and CDR2 FYEKMQ (reference sequence). Trimming cost V 0 bases and J 7 bases; bases outside gene matches: 10. This CDR3 contains 16 residues. This chain's CDR3 is CASSLGGGGLPGTQYF. For the CDR3, the DNA is TGTGCCAGCAGCTTAGGCGGCGGGGGGCTCCCGGGGACCCAGTACTTC.

This sequence joins TRBV3-1 (or the pseudogene TRBV3-2) and TRBJ1-3, with no clear D. V shed 2 bases and J shed 7 bases, with 3 bases lying between them. The germline V gene has CDR1 LGHDT and CDR2 YNNKEL (reference sequence). The CDR3 totals 11 residues. The CDR3 nucleotides read TGTGCCAGCAGCCAACGGAACACCATATATTTT. Translation gives CASSQRNTIYF.

The count of this clone is one. The gene calls are TRBV5-1 and TRBJ2-4; a possible D gene is TRBD2 (7 bases). Germline V gene sequence: CDR1 SGHRS, CDR2 YFSETQ. CDR3 length equals 15 residues. V was clipped by 2 bases and J by 2 bases, with 11 bases between them. The CDR3 nucleotides are TGCGCCAGCAGCTTAGGGGGGGCCTCCAAAAACATTCAGTACTTC. Protein product: CASSLGGASKNIQYF. The entire variable domain, with the rest obtained from reference TRBV5-1 and TRBJ2-4, is as follows: KAGVTQTPRYLIKTRGQQVTLSCSPISGHRSVSWYQQTPGQGLQFLFEYFSETQRNKGNFPGRFSGRQFSNSRSEMNVSTLELGDSALYLCASSLGGASKNIQYFGAGTRLSVL.

This rearrangement joins TRBV7-2 to TRBJ2-5; 7 positions agree with TRBD2. The CDR3 runs 18 residues. The germline V gene encodes CDR1 SGHTA and CDR2 FQGNSA. Trimming cost V 8 bases and J 2 bases; bases outside gene matches: 20. CDR3 DNA sequence: TGTGCCAGCTCTAAAAAACGGACTAGTCGAATGGGGCAAGAGACCCAGTACTTC. Residues: CASSKKRTSRMGQETQYF.

The V and J genes are TRBV5-4 and TRBJ1-5, with 10 bases matching TRBD1. CDR3 length: 15 amino acids. The junction had 8 bases not matched to a gene; V was cut back by 4 bases and J by 7 bases. Germline V gives CDR1 SGHNT, CDR2 YYREEE (reference sequence). CDR3: CASSPGTGERQPQHF. In DNA form, the CDR3 reads TGTGCCAGCAGCCCGGGGACAGGGGAAAGGCAGCCCCAGCATTTT.